Below, 24 T cell receptor beta chains from the same sample are listed, as sequenced in a study of T cell repertoires in cytomegalovirus infection. Antigens of these TCRs are unknown. TCRdb independently ran MiXCR on the reads; one entry per CDR3 protein. Altogether about 27,000 distinct CDR3 sequences are present, around 20% being singletons, with the ten largest covering 80% to 90%. Sequences were derived from CD8+ T cells from cultured PBMCs, sampled from culture after CMV antigen stimulation. These receptors all come from a human donor in good health (CMV status not recorded). Some clones in this sample may be carry-over from other donors' samples.

This clonotype was detected a few times. The chain recombines TRBV4-1 with TRBJ1-6; possibly TRBD1 for D (6 bases). The CDR3 extends over 13 amino acids. In germline, CDR1 is MGHRA, CDR2 YSYEKL. V was shortened by 1 base and J by 9 bases, with 7 bases between the two germline ends. This chain's CDR3 is CASSQGRGSPLHF. CDR3 in DNA: TGCGCCAGCAGCCAAGGCAGGGGTTCACCCCTCCACTTT.

This clonotype was counted between two and nine times. This chain joins TRBV7-9 and TRBJ1-3; D unresolved. The V gene's germline CDR1 is SEHNR and CDR2 FQNEAQ (reference sequence). V shed 6 bases and J shed 4 bases, with 13 bases lying between them. This CDR3 spans 14 amino acids. The CDR3, as DNA: TGTGCCAGCAGGAGTGGGTCAGGAGGAAACACCATATATTTT. It specifies CASRSGSGGNTIYF.

This sequence joins TRBV7-2 and TRBJ2-1; 9 nucleotides line up with TRBD1. With V trimmed by 8 bases and J by 6 bases, 5 bases remained unmatched. The CDR3 is 13 residues long. Germline V gene data show CDR1 as SGHTA and CDR2 as FQGNSA. CDR3 DNA: TGTGCCAGCGTCGACAGGGGGAGCAATGAGCAGTTCTTC. This codes for CASVDRGSNEQFF.

The table lists this clonotype with a count of one. The chain carries TRBV30 and TRBJ2-1, with a tentative D call TRBD2 (6 bases). The V gene lost 2 bases and the J gene lost 4 bases, with 15 bases spanning the gap. The length of the CDR3 is 15 residues. Germline V gene lookup returns CDR1 GTSNPN and CDR2 SVGIG (reference sequence). The CDR3 region is CAWSSLASPYNEQFF. The DNA of the CDR3 is TGTGCCTGGAGTAGCCTAGCGTCCCCATACAATGAGCAGTTCTTC.

This chain links TRBV5-4 with TRBJ2-5; D perhaps matches TRBD2 (5 bases). Germline CDR1 is SGHNT and CDR2 is YYREEE (reference sequence). With 2 bases removed from V and 1 base from J, the gap between germline ends came to 9 bases. This CDR3 has 14 residues. The CDR3 DNA reads TGTGCCAGCAGCTTAACGGGGTTCCAAGAGACCCAGTACTTC. It codes for CASSLTGFQETQYF.

The chain carries TRBV11-3 and TRBJ2-1; the D call may be TRBD1 or TRBD2 (5 bases each). Trimming removed 1 base at V and 10 bases at J, with 11 bases between. The CDR3 consists of 13 residues. The germline V gene encodes CDR1 SGHNT and CDR2 YENEEA. Here the CDR3 reads CASSLVDRDEQFF. CDR3 DNA: TGTGCCAGCAGCTTAGTCGACCGGGACGAGCAGTTCTTC.

V and J are TRBV7-3 and TRBJ2-3; 14 bases align to TRBD2. CDR3 length equals 19 residues. Germline-derived CDR1 and CDR2 are SGHTA and FQGTGA. The V segment lost 5 bases and the J segment 6 bases; nucleotides outside the gene matches: 16. The CDR3 nucleotides are TGTGCCAGCAGCATGCACACAGGACTAGCGGGAGGCCCCAAGGATACGCAGTATTTT. This gives the protein CASSMHTGLAGGPKDTQYF.

The CDR3 sequence is CASKADGPGPPQHF. CDR3 coding DNA: TGTGCCAGCAAAGCCGACGGCCCGGGACCGCCCCAGCATTTT. This rearrangement joins TRBV12-3 or TRBV12-4 to TRBJ1-5; a weak D match, TRBD1 (5 bases). V was cut by 7 bases and J by 9 bases, with 19 bases left in between. The CDR3 contains 14 residues.

The chain links TRBV5-1 to TRBJ2-7, with unresolved D. The CDR3 is 12 amino acids. Between the trimmed V and J ends, which lost 0 bases and 5 bases, there was a span of 6 bases. Germline CDR1 SGHRS, CDR2 YFSETQ. CDR3: CASSLASNEQYF. The CDR3, as DNA: TGCGCCAGCAGCTTGGCTTCCAACGAGCAGTACTTC.

The chain joins TRBV6-2 or TRBV6-3 to TRBJ2-7; tentatively, D is TRBD1 or TRBD2 (5 bases each). Germline values: CDR1 MNHEY, CDR2 SVGEGT. CDR3 length: 15 residues. V lost 5 bases, J lost 4 bases, and 18 bases lay in between. CDR3 DNA: TGTGCCAGCAGTGAGCGGCAGGGCCTACAGTACGAGCAGTACTTC. It translates to CASSERQGLQYEQYF.

This clonotype was recorded a few times. The CDR3 loop reads CASSPAATDTQYF. The CDR3 region has the DNA TGTGCCAGCAGCCCGGCTGCGACAGATACGCAGTATTTT. J is TRBJ2-3 and V is TRBV7-3, with no clear D. This CDR3 spans 13 amino acids. V gave up 5 bases and J gave up 3 bases, with 9 bases separating them. Germline CDR1 and CDR2: SGHTA and FQGTGA.

The chain has TRBV20-1 and TRBJ1-6; the D gene is possibly TRBD1 (5 bases). This CDR3 comprises 16 residues. The germline CDR1 and CDR2 sequences are DFQATT and SNEGSKA (reference sequence). V gave up 1 base and J gave up 7 bases, with 17 bases separating them. The CDR3 loop is CSARVVLQRGNSPLHF. For the CDR3, the DNA is TGCAGTGCTAGAGTGGTCTTACAGAGGGGAAATTCACCCCTCCACTTT.

This clonotype showed up just a few times. The chain uses TRBV7-2 and TRBJ2-7, with D unresolved. Trimming pared 4 bases from V and 3 bases from J, leaving 16 bases between. CDR3 length: 15 residues. Germline lookup yields CDR1 SGHTA and CDR2 FQGNSA. The CDR3 region is CASSSNLGIFYEQYF. The CDR3 bases are TGTGCCAGCAGCTCCAACCTCGGCATATTCTACGAGCAGTACTTC.

This clonotype was observed a few times. The chain has TRBV24-1 and TRBJ2-5; D not certain. V shed 8 bases and J shed 3 bases, with 9 bases lying between them. CDR1 is KGHDR, CDR2 SFDVKD, per germline. The CDR3 is made up of 12 amino acids. In DNA form, the CDR3 reads TGTGCCACCAACCAGACCAAAGAGACCCAGTACTTC. Amino acid sequence: CATNQTKETQYF.

This clonotype was seen more than once but under ten times. This rearrangement joins TRBV9 to TRBJ2-1, with 11 bases that match TRBD2. The junction had 2 bases not matched to a gene; V was cut back by 0 bases and J by 3 bases. Germline loops: CDR1 SGDLS, CDR2 YYNGEE. There are 16 residues in the CDR3. CDR3 protein: CASSVGTSGYYNEQFF. In DNA, the CDR3 is TGTGCCAGCAGCGTAGGGACTAGCGGGTACTACAATGAGCAGTTCTTC.

This clonotype was seen a handful of times. J is TRBJ2-4 and V is TRBV11-2, with D tentatively TRBD1 (6 bases). V shed 7 bases and J shed 1 base, with 17 bases lying between them. The CDR3 contains 16 residues. Germline CDR1 SGHAT, CDR2 FQNNGV. For the CDR3, the DNA is TGTGCCAGCAACCCACTGCCAGGGGTGGCCAAAAACATTCAGTACTTC. Encoded protein: CASNPLPGVAKNIQYF.

The CDR3 region is CASSKRIASGYYGYTF. The DNA for the CDR3 is TGTGCCAGCAGTAAACGCATCGCTTCAGGCTACTATGGCTACACCTTC. The chain employs TRBV7-2 and TRBJ1-2; D unresolved. V was shortened by 6 bases and J by 3 bases, with 20 bases between the two germline ends. Germline V CDR1 and CDR2: SGHTA, FQGNSA. This CDR3 has 16 amino acids.

This clonotype was found many times. This chain joins TRBV6-2 or TRBV6-3 and TRBJ1-1; D uncertain. The germline CDR1 and CDR2 sequences are MNHEY and SVGEGT. V lost 7 bases and J 3 bases, leaving 12 bases between the germline ends. CDR3 length: 13 residues. The CDR3 here is CASTLYSDTEAFF. CDR3 bases: TGTGCCAGCACCCTATACAGTGACACTGAAGCTTTCTTT.

In its sample, this clonotype was seen a few times. The CDR3 DNA is TGTGCCAGCTCTCTTGACCAGAGAGGCCAGTTCTTC. The encoded protein is CASSLDQRGQFF. The chain employs TRBV18 and TRBJ2-1, with D hard to call. The CDR3 spans 12 residues. V lost 6 bases to trimming and J lost 13 bases, with 16 bases between them. Germline V lookup: CDR1 KGHSH, CDR2 LQKENI.

The sample holds a few counts of this clonotype. The chain is built from TRBV7-8 and TRBJ2-3; unclear D gene. V lost 5 bases to trimming and J lost 2 bases, with 8 bases between them. The germline CDR1 and CDR2 sequences are SGHVS and FQNEAQ. The CDR3 contains 13 residues. Written as DNA, the CDR3 is TGTGCCAGCAGCGACCGGGTCACAGATACGCAGTATTTT. Translated: CASSDRVTDTQYF.

This clonotype was detected a few times. The genes are TRBV29-1 and TRBJ1-1; D is possibly TRBD1 (5 bases). The CDR3 loop spans 12 amino acids. Between the trimmed V and J ends, which lost 3 bases and 4 bases, there was a span of 9 bases. CDR1 is SQVTM, CDR2 ANQGSEA, per germline. CDR3 sequence (DNA): TGCAGCGTTGATCAGGGAACCACTGAAGCTTTCTTT. It translates to CSVDQGTTEAFF.

The gene calls are TRBV7-2 and TRBJ2-3; D is perhaps TRBD2 (6 bases). The CDR3 has 14 residues. Germline loops: CDR1 SGHTA, CDR2 FQGNSA. Trimming removed 8 bases at V and 6 bases at J, with 18 bases between. CDR3 coding DNA: TGTGCCAGCCTCCTTGTCGGGAGCCCGGATACGCAGTATTTT. Residues: CASLLVGSPDTQYF.

This chain joins TRBV12-5 and TRBJ1-5; 8 bases are a match to TRBD1. The CDR3 sequence is 15 residues long. The V and J ends lost 1 base and 1 base, in that order; junction bases with no gene match: 0. The germline gives CDR1 LGHNT, CDR2 FRNRAP. The CDR3 loop reads CASGLGQGSNQPQHF. The DNA for the CDR3 is TGTGCTAGTGGTTTGGGACAGGGGAGCAATCAGCCCCAGCATTTT. The entire variable domain, with the rest obtained from reference TRBV12-5 and TRBJ1-5, is as follows: DARVTQTPRHKVTEMGQEVTMRCQPILGHNTVFWYRQTMMQGLELLAYFRNRAPLDDSGMPKDRFSAEMPDATLATLKIQPSEPRDSAVYFCASGLGQGSNQPQHFGDGTRLSIL.

The chain joins TRBV27 to TRBJ2-7; 10 bases fit TRBD2. The ends lost 1 base at V and 6 bases at J; junction bases unmatched: 9. CDR1 and CDR2 (germline): MNHEY, SMNVEV (reference sequence). There are 16 residues in the CDR3. The CDR3 loop is CASSLWKASGSTEQYF. The CDR3 DNA is TGTGCCAGCAGTTTATGGAAAGCTAGCGGGAGTACCGAGCAGTACTTC.